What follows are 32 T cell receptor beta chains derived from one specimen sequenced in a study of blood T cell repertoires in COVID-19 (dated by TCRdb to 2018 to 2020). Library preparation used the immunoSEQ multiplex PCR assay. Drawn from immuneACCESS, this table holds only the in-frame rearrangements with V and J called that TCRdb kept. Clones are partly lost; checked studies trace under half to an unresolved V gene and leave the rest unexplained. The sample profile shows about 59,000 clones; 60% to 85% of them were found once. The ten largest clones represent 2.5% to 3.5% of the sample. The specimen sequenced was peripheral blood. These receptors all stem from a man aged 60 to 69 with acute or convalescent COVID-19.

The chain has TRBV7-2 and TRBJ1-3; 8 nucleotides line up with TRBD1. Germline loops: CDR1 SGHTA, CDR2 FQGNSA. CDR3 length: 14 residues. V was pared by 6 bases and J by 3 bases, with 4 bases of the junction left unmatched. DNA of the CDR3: TGTGCCAGCAGGTCAGGGGGCGGTGGAAACACCATATATTTT. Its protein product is CASRSGGGGNTIYF.

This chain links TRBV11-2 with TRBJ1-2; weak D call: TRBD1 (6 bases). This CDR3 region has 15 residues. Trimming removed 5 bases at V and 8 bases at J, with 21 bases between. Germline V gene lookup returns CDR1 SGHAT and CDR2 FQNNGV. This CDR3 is CASSTQGHALRGYTF. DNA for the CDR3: TGTGCCAGCAGCACCCAGGGGCACGCATTACGCGGCTACACCTTC.

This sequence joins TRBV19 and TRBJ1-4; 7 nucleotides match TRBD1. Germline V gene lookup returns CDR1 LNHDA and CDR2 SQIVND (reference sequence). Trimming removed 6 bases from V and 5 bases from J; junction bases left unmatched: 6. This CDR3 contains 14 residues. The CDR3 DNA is TGTGCCAGTAGCGAGGGGGCGTCGAATGAAAAACTGTTTTTT. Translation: CASSEGASNEKLFF.

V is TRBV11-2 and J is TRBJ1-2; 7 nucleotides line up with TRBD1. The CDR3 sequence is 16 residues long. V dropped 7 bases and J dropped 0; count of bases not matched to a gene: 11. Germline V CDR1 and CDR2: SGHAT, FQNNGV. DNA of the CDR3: TGTGCCAGCACCCCCGGAGAGGGGGCATCTAACTATGGCTACACCTTC. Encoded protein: CASTPGEGASNYGYTF.

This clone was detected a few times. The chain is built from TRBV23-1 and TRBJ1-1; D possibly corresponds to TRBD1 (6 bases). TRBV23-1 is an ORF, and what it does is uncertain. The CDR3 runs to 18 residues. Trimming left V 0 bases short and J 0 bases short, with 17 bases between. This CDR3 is CASSQSNPPDSLNTEAFF. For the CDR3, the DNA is TGCGCCAGCAGTCAATCAAATCCTCCGGACAGCTTGAACACTGAAGCTTTCTTT.

The CDR3 bases are TGTGCCAGCTATAACGAACTAGCAAATGAGCAGTTCTTC. Amino acids: CASYNELANEQFF. The J gene is TRBJ2-1, the V gene TRBV2; a possible D gene is TRBD2 (6 bases). The CDR3 is 13 amino acids. Germline CDR1 SNHLY, CDR2 FYNNEI. Trimming stripped 8 bases from V and 7 bases from J, with 15 bases between.

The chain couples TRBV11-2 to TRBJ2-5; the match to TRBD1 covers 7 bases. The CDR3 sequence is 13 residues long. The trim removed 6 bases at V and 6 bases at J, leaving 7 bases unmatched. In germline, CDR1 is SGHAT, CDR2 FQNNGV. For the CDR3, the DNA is TGTGCCAGCAGTTATGAGGGGGCTAAGACCCAGTACTTC. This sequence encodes CASSYEGAKTQYF.

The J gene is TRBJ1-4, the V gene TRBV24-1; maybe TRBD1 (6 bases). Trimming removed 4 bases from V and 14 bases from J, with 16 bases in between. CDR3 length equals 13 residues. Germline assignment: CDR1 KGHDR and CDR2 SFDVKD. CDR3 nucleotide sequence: TGTGCCACCAGTGACACACAAGACAGGAAGCTGTTTTTT. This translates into CATSDTQDRKLFF.

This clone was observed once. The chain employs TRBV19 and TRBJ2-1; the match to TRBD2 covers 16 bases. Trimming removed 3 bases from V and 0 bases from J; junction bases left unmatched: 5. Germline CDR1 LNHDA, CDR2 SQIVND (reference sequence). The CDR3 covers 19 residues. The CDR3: CASSMGLAGGPLSYNEQFF. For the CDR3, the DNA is TGTGCCAGTAGTATGGGACTAGCGGGGGGGCCCCTCTCCTACAATGAGCAGTTCTTC.

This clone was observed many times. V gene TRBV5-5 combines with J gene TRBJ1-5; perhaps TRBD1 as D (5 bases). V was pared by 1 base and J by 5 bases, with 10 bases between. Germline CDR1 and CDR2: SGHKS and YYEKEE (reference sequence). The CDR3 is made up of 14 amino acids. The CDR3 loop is CASSLIGGDQPQHF. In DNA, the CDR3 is TGTGCCAGCAGCTTGATAGGAGGGGATCAGCCCCAGCATTTT.

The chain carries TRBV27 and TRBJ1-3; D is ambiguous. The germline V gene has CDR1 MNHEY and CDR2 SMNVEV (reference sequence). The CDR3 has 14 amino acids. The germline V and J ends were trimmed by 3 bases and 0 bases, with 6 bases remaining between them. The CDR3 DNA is TGTGCCAGCAGTTTTCGCGGCTCTGGAAACACCATATATTTT. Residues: CASSFRGSGNTIYF.

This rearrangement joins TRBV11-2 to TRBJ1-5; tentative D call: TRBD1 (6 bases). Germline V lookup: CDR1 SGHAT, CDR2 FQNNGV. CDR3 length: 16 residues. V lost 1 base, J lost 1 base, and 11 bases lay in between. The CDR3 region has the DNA TGTGCCAGCAGCTTAGGAGGCAGGGGAAGCAATCAGCCCCAGCATTTT. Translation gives CASSLGGRGSNQPQHF.

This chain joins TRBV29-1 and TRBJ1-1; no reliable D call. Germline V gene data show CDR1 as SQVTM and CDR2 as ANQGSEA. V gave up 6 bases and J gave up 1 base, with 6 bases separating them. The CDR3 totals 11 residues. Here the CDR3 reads CSVSGNTEAFF. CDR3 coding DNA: TGCAGCGTATCAGGGAACACTGAAGCTTTCTTT. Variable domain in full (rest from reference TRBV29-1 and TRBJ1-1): SAVISQKPSRDICQRGTSLTIQCQVDSQVTMMFWYRQQPGQSLTLIATANQGSEATYESGFVIDKFPISRPNLTFSTLTVSNMSPEDSSIYLCSVSGNTEAFFGQGTRLTVV.

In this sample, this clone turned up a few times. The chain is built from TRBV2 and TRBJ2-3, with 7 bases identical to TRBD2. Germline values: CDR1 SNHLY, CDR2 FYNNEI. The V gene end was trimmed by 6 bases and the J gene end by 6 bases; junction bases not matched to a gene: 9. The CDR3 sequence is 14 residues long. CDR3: CASRDRLALDTQYF. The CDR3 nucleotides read TGTGCCAGCAGAGACAGACTAGCATTGGATACGCAGTATTTT.

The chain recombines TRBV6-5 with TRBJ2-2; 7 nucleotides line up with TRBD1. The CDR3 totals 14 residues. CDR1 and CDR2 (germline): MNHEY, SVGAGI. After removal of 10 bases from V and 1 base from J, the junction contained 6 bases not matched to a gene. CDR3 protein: CAIRGQLNTGELFF. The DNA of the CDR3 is TGTGCCATTAGGGGGCAGTTGAACACCGGGGAGCTGTTTTTT.

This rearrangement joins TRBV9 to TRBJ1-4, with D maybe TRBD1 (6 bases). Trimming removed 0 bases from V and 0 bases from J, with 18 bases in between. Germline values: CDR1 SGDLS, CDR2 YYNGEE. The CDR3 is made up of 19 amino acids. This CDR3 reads CASSVEGQTGPATNEKLFF. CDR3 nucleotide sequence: TGTGCCAGCAGCGTAGAGGGGCAGACAGGCCCTGCAACTAATGAAAAACTGTTTTTT. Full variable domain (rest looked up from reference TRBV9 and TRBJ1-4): DSGVTQTPKHLITATGQRVTLRCSPRSGDLSVYWYQQSLDQGLQFLIQYYNGEERAKGNILERFSAQQFPDLHSELNLSSLELGDSALYFCASSVEGQTGPATNEKLFFGSGTQLSVL.

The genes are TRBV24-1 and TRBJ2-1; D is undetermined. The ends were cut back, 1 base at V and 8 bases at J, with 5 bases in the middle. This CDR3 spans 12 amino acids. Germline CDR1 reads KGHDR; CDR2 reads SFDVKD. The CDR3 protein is CATSDFQYEQFF. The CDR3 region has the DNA TGTGCCACCAGTGATTTCCAATATGAGCAGTTCTTC.

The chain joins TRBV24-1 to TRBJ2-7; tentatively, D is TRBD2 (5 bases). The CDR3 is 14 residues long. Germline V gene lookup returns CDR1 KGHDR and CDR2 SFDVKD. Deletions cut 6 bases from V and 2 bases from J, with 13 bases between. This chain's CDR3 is CATSPSGVPYEQYF. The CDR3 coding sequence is TGTGCCACCAGTCCTTCCGGGGTACCCTACGAGCAGTACTTC.

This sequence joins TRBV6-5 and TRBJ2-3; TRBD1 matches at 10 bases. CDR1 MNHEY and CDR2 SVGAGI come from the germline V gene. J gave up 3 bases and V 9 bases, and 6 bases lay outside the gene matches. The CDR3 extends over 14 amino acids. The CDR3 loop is CASGDRGMTDTQYF. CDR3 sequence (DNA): TGTGCCAGTGGGGACAGGGGAATGACAGATACGCAGTATTTT.

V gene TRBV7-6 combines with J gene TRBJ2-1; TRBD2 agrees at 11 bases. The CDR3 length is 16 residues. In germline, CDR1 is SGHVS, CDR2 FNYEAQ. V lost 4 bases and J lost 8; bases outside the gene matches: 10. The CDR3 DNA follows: TGTGCCAGCAGCTCTTCCCTAGCGGGGGGCATGGATGAGCAGTTCTTC. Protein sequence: CASSSSLAGGMDEQFF.

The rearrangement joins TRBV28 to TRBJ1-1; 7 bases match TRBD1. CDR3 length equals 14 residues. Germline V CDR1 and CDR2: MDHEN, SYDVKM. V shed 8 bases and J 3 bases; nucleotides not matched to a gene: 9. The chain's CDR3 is CASRAEDRDTEAFF. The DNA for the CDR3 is TGTGCCAGCCGGGCGGAAGACAGGGACACTGAAGCTTTCTTT.

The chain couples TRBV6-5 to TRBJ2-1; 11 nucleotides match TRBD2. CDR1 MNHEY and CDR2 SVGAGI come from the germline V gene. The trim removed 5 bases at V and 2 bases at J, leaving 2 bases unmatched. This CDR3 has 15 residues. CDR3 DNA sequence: TGTGCCAGCAGTACTAGCGGGGGAACCTACAATGAGCAGTTCTTC. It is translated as CASSTSGGTYNEQFF.

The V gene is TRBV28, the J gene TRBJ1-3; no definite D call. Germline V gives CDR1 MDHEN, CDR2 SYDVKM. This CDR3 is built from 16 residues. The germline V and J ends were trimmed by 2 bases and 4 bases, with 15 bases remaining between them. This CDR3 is CASSLGPGRSGNTIYF. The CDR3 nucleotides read TGTGCCAGCAGTTTAGGGCCGGGAAGGTCCGGAAACACCATATATTTT.

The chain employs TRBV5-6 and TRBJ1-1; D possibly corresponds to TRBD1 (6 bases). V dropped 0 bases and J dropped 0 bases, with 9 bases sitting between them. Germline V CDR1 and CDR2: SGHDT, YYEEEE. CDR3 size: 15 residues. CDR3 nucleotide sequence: TGTGCCAGCAGCTTGGTACGGACAGTGAACACTGAAGCTTTCTTT. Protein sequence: CASSLVRTVNTEAFF. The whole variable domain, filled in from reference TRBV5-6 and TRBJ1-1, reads DAGVTQSPTHLIKTRGQQVTLRCSPKSGHDTVSWYQQALGQGPQFIFQYYEEEERQRGNFPDRFSGHQFPNYSSELNVNALLLGDSALYLCASSLVRTVNTEAFFGQGTRLTVV.

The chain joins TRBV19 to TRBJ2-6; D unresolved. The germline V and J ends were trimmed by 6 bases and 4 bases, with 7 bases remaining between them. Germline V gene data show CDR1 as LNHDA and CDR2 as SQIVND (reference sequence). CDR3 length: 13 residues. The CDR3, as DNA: TGTGCCAGTAGAACTAAAGGGGCCAACGTCCTGACTTTC. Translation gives CASRTKGANVLTF.

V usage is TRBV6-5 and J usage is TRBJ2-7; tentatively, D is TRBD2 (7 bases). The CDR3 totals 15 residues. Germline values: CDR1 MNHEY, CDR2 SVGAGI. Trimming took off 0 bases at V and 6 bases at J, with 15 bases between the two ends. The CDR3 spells CASSYSILRGGEQYF. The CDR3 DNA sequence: TGTGCCAGCAGTTACTCGATACTGAGGGGGGGCGAGCAGTACTTC.

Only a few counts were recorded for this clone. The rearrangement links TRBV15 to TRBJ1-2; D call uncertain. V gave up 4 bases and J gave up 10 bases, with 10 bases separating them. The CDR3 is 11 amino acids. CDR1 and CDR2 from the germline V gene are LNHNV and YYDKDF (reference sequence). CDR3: CATSIEEAYTF. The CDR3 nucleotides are TGTGCCACCAGCATCGAAGAGGCCTACACCTTC.

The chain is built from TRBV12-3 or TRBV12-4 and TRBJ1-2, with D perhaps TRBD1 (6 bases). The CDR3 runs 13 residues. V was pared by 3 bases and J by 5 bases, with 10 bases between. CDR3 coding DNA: TGTGCCAGCAGTTTGGACAGCCCTTATGGCTACACCTTC. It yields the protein CASSLDSPYGYTF.

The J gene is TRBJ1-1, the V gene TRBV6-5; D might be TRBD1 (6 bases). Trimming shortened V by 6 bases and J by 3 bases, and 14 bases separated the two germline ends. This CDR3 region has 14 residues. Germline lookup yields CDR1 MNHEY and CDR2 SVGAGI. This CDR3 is CASSLQGQDTEAFF. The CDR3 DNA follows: TGTGCCAGCAGCCTCCAGGGGCAGGACACTGAAGCTTTCTTT.

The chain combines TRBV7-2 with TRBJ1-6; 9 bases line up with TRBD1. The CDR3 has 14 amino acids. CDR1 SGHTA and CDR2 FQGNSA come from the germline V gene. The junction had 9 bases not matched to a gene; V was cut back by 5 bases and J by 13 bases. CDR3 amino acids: CASSQGQGLVPLHF. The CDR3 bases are TGTGCCAGCAGCCAGGGACAGGGCTTAGTGCCCCTCCACTTT.

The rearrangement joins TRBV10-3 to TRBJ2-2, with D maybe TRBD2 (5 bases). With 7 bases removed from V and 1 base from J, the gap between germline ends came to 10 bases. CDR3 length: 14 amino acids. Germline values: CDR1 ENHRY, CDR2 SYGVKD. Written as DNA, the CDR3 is TGTGCCATCAAATCCGGGGTGAACACCGGGGAGCTGTTTTTT. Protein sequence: CAIKSGVNTGELFF.

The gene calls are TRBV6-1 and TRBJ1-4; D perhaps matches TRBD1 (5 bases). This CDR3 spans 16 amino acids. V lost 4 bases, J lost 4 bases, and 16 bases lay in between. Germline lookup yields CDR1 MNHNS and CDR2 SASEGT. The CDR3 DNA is TGTGCCAGCAGTGCTGGGGCCCGGGCCGGTAATGAAAAACTGTTTTTT. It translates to CASSAGARAGNEKLFF.